The 26 T cell receptor beta chains reported below all come from one sample, sequenced in a study of cytomegalovirus exposure and HLA in healthy donors. Amplification used 60 Vbeta primers and 13 Jbeta primers. Produced via immunoSEQ multiplex PCR; TCRdb's table is partial and in-frame only. This sample has around 81,000 clones, with roughly 63% found just once. Material for sequencing was PBMCs. These receptors all come from a man aged 25-45 years in good health and CMV-seropositive.

The table lists this clone with a count of one. One end of the junction is discordant with germline, which a read error may explain. This chain links TRBV4-1 with TRBJ2-2; D gene unclear. The CDR3 runs to 15 residues. From germline, CDR1 is MGHRA and CDR2 YSYEKL. CDR3: CASGQVQYNTGELFF. The CDR3 DNA reads TGCGCCAGCGGCCAAGTTCAGTACAACACCGGGGAGCTGTTTTTT.

The chain recombines TRBV4-1 with TRBJ1-4, with no clear D. CDR1 and CDR2 (germline): MGHRA, YSYEKL. Trimming took 0 bases from V and 3 from J, leaving 8 bases between them. The CDR3 length is 15 residues. In DNA, the CDR3 is TGCGCCAGCAGCCAAGACGGCAGGCCTAATGAAAAACTGTTTTTT. The encoded protein is CASSQDGRPNEKLFF.

The chain uses TRBV6-5 and TRBJ1-6; D is perhaps TRBD1 (6 bases). Germline CDR1 reads MNHEY; CDR2 reads SVGAGI. The CDR3 spans 16 residues. Trimming left V 0 bases short and J 6 bases short, with 12 bases between. This chain's CDR3 is CASSYSGATGNSPLHF. The CDR3 nucleotides read TGTGCCAGCAGTTACTCGGGGGCCACTGGTAATTCACCCCTCCACTTT.

V is TRBV7-9 and J is TRBJ2-7; D is perhaps TRBD1 (6 bases). Per the germline V gene, CDR1 is SEHNR and CDR2 is FQNEAQ (reference sequence). This CDR3 is 17 amino acids long. With 2 bases removed from V and 7 bases from J, the gap between germline ends came to 24 bases. CDR3 nucleotide sequence: TGTGCCAGCAGCTTACCAAATCGGGACACCCGAGTGGTGGAGCAGTACTTC. Amino acid sequence: CASSLPNRDTRVVEQYF.

This chain uses TRBV30 with TRBJ2-3, with 14 bases that match TRBD2. With 2 bases clipped from V and 4 bases from J, the junction kept 5 bases outside the gene matches. The CDR3 covers 16 residues. Germline values: CDR1 GTSNPN, CDR2 SVGIG (reference sequence). Here the CDR3 DNA reads TGTGCCTGGAGTTTAGGACTAGCGGGGGGATCAGATACGCAGTATTTT. Protein: CAWSLGLAGGSDTQYF.

The chain is built from TRBV4-1 and TRBJ2-3, with D perhaps matching TRBD2 (5 bases). The CDR3 loop spans 16 amino acids. Germline V lookup: CDR1 MGHRA, CDR2 YSYEKL. The V end was cut by 2 bases, the J end by 8 bases, with 20 bases between. Here the CDR3 reads CASSQIYLVEGLTQYF. As DNA, the CDR3 is TGCGCCAGCAGCCAAATCTATCTGGTCGAGGGCCTTACGCAGTATTTT.

A few counts support this clone. V gene TRBV27 combines with J gene TRBJ1-2; 9 nucleotides align to TRBD1. The CDR3 is 15 residues long. The trim removed 5 bases at V and 4 bases at J, leaving 8 bases unmatched. Germline V CDR1 and CDR2: MNHEY, SMNVEV (reference sequence). In nucleotides, the CDR3 is TGTGCCAGCAGTCCGGGACAGGGACGGGGCTATGGCTACACCTTC. The encoded protein is CASSPGQGRGYGYTF.

The chain has TRBV29-1 and TRBJ1-6; 7 bases are a match to TRBD1. The length of the CDR3 is 13 residues. Germline V lookup: CDR1 SQVTM, CDR2 ANQGSEA. The V segment lost 8 bases and the J segment 6 bases; nucleotides outside the gene matches: 7. As DNA, the CDR3 is TGCAGCTTTGCGGCAGGGGGTAATTCACCCCTCCACTTT. It codes for CSFAAGGNSPLHF.

This CDR3 is CASSEDGGSGNTIYF. DNA for the CDR3: TGTGCCAGCAGTGAAGATGGGGGCTCCGGAAACACCATATATTTT. The chain carries TRBV6-1 and TRBJ1-3; D possibly corresponds to TRBD1 (6 bases). The CDR3 has 15 residues. Germline loops: CDR1 MNHNS, CDR2 SASEGT. Trimming took off 1 base at V and 4 bases at J, with 11 bases between the two ends.

The chain has TRBV25-1 and TRBJ2-1; no reliable D call. Trimming took 10 bases from V and 8 from J, leaving 21 bases between them. CDR3 size: 14 residues. Germline V gene data show CDR1 as MGHDK and CDR2 as SYGVNS. The DNA of the CDR3 is TGTGCCACCTCCCTGGGCCGACCCTTCGATGAGCAGTTCTTC. This sequence encodes CATSLGRPFDEQFF.

This sequence joins TRBV2 and TRBJ1-1; D is uncertain. CDR3 length: 12 amino acids. CDR1 and CDR2 from the germline V gene are SNHLY and FYNNEI. With 7 bases removed from V and 0 bases from J, the gap between germline ends came to 6 bases. Written as DNA, the CDR3 is TGTGCCAGCACCCCCATGAACACTGAAGCTTTCTTT. Protein: CASTPMNTEAFF.

J is TRBJ2-7 and V is TRBV6-5; a weak D match, TRBD2 (5 bases). Trimming took off 6 bases at V and 4 bases at J, with 10 bases between the two ends. Per the germline V gene, CDR1 is MNHEY and CDR2 is SVGAGI. The CDR3 consists of 12 residues. CDR3 in amino acids: CASRSGLYEQYF. CDR3 coding DNA: TGTGCCAGCAGGTCAGGACTTTACGAGCAGTACTTC.

This rearrangement joins TRBV6-1 to TRBJ1-2; TRBD1 might be the D (6 bases). The CDR3 spans 12 residues. Trimming left V 5 bases short and J 4 bases short, with 8 bases between. CDR1 and CDR2 (germline): MNHNS, SASEGT. The CDR3 sequence: CASSRDIYGYTF. In DNA form, the CDR3 reads TGTGCCAGCAGTCGGGACATCTATGGCTACACCTTC.

This clone was recorded only once. The genes are TRBV11-2 and TRBJ1-2; D uncertain. The germline V gene encodes CDR1 SGHAT and CDR2 FQNNGV. V lost 4 bases and J lost 7, with 10 bases in between. The length of the CDR3 is 12 residues. The CDR3 sequence: CASSSDRFGYTF. The CDR3 DNA follows: TGTGCCAGCAGCTCCGATCGGTTTGGCTACACCTTC.

J is TRBJ2-5 and V is TRBV11-3; D is ambiguous. V dropped 1 base and J dropped 5 bases, with 14 bases sitting between them. The CDR3 is made up of 15 amino acids. Looked up from germline, CDR1 is SGHNT and CDR2 is YENEEA. DNA of the CDR3: TGTGCCAGCAGCTTAGGACGCACTGTCGGGGAGACCCAGTACTTC. This codes for CASSLGRTVGETQYF.

This clone came up a few times. This sequence joins TRBV4-2 and TRBJ1-1; D perhaps matches TRBD1 (6 bases). This CDR3 is built from 14 residues. Germline V gives CDR1 LGHNA, CDR2 YNFKEQ. The germline V and J ends were trimmed by 4 bases and 4 bases, with 13 bases remaining between them. In DNA form, the CDR3 reads TGTGCCAGCAGCCCGAAACAGGGACCCACTGAAGCTTTCTTT. It specifies CASSPKQGPTEAFF.

V usage is TRBV14 and J usage is TRBJ2-7; D might be TRBD1 (6 bases). The CDR3 has 14 amino acids. Germline values: CDR1 SGHDN, CDR2 FVKESK. Deletions cut 1 base from V and 8 bases from J, with 15 bases between. CDR3 nucleotides: TGTGCCAGCAGCCAAGCGACAGGCGGTACCCAGCAGTACTTC. Encoded protein: CASSQATGGTQQYF.

V is TRBV28 and J is TRBJ2-2; D is ambiguous. The V and J ends lost 2 bases and 10 bases respectively, with 11 bases between them. CDR1 is MDHEN and CDR2 is SYDVKM in the germline V gene. The CDR3 is 13 residues long. This CDR3 is CASSLGPSEELFF. The CDR3 DNA sequence: TGTGCCAGCAGTTTAGGGCCGTCGGAGGAGCTGTTTTTT. Based on the CDR3 plus reference TRBV28 and TRBJ2-2, the full variable domain is DVKVTQSSRYLVKRTGEKVFLECVQDMDHENMFWYRQDPGLGLRLIYFSYDVKMKEKGDIPEGYSVSREKKERFSLILESASTNQTSMYLCASSLGPSEELFFGEGSRLTVL.

This clone was counted a few times. The rearrangement joins TRBV6-1 to TRBJ1-1; D is unclear. Germline V gene sequence: CDR1 MNHNS, CDR2 SASEGT. This CDR3 comprises 13 residues. V was pared by 8 bases and J by 3 bases, with 13 bases between. This CDR3 reads CASVQVFYTEAFF. The CDR3 DNA is TGTGCCAGCGTTCAGGTTTTTTACACTGAAGCTTTCTTT.

Comment on this clone: The sample carries other DNA sequences with the same CDR3. The gene calls are TRBV6-5 and TRBJ2-7, with D possibly being TRBD1 (6 bases). In germline, CDR1 is MNHEY, CDR2 SVGAGI. There are 15 residues in the CDR3. V was pared by 0 bases and J by 5 bases, with 14 bases between. The CDR3 DNA follows: TGTGCCAGCAGTTACTCTGAACAGGGCTCTCACGAGCAGTACTTC. Protein sequence: CASSYSEQGSHEQYF.

Concerning this clone: The junction does not match germline at one end; this may be a read error. This rearrangement joins TRBV7-7 to TRBJ2-3; 11 positions match TRBD2. The CDR3 runs 15 residues. Germline values: CDR1 SSHAT, CDR2 FNYEAQ (reference sequence). The CDR3 DNA sequence: TGTGCTAGCAGCGTGGGACTAGCGGGCACAGATACGCAGTATTTT. Its translation: CASSVGLAGTDTQYF.

V usage is TRBV28 and J usage is TRBJ1-5; the D is unclear. Germline values: CDR1 MDHEN, CDR2 SYDVKM. The CDR3 length is 16 residues. V lost 2 bases, J lost 4 bases, and 15 bases lay in between. The chain's CDR3 is CASSLLVQPENQPQHF. The CDR3 bases are TGTGCCAGCAGTTTACTAGTCCAGCCGGAGAATCAGCCCCAGCATTTT.

The J gene is TRBJ2-5, the V gene TRBV5-4, with 9 bases that match TRBD2. The germline V gene has CDR1 SGHNT and CDR2 YYREEE (reference sequence). CDR3 size: 17 residues. After removal of 0 bases from V and 5 bases from J, the junction contained 11 bases not matched to a gene. This CDR3 reads CASSLGDSGGWGETQYF. CDR3 coding DNA: TGTGCCAGCAGCTTGGGAGATAGCGGGGGATGGGGGGAGACCCAGTACTTC. Supplemented by reference TRBV5-4 and TRBJ2-5, the full variable domain reads ETGVTQSPTHLIKTRGQQVTLRCSSQSGHNTVSWYQQALGQGPQFIFQYYREEENGRGNFPPRFSGLQFPNYSSELNVNALELDDSALYLCASSLGDSGGWGETQYFGPGTRLLVL.

This clone was seen only a few times. The chain has TRBV19 and TRBJ2-3, with 10 bases lining up with TRBD1. This CDR3 contains 14 residues. After removal of 6 bases from V and 4 bases from J, the junction contained 4 bases not matched to a gene. CDR1 and CDR2 from the germline V gene are LNHDA and SQIVND (reference sequence). CDR3 sequence: CASSRDRGSDTQYF. DNA of the CDR3: TGTGCCAGTAGCAGGGACAGGGGTTCAGATACGCAGTATTTT.

The chain is built from TRBV4-3 and TRBJ2-1, with a possible D match to TRBD2 (5 bases). Trimming took 0 bases from V and 10 from J, leaving 16 bases between them. There are 15 residues in the CDR3. CDR1 is LGHNA, CDR2 YSLEER, per germline. The CDR3 loop reads CASSQDSVASNEQFF. For the CDR3, the DNA is TGCGCCAGCAGCCAAGATAGCGTTGCTAGCAACGAGCAGTTCTTC.

The J gene is TRBJ2-6, the V gene TRBV4-3, with D possibly TRBD1 on 6 matching bases. This CDR3 region has 17 residues. Germline loops: CDR1 LGHNA, CDR2 YSLEER. Trimming removed 1 base from V and 0 bases from J, with 10 bases in between. As DNA, the CDR3 is TGCGCCAGCAGCCAAGCGGACAGTCCCTCTGGGGCCAACGTCCTGACTTTC. Residues: CASSQADSPSGANVLTF.